This T cell receptor (beta chain) came from a study of T cells after yellow fever vaccination. TCRdb recomputed calls from the 5' RACE reads with MiXCR, one row per CDR3 protein. Of under 150,000 distinct CDR3 sequences in the sample, 7.7% were seen once. The length of the CDR3 is 15 residues. Unmatched junction bases numbered 4, after V lost 3 bases and J lost 5 bases. CDR1 and CDR2 (germline): SGHTA, FQGNSA. This clonotype was recorded many times. The sample here was CD4+ T cells sorted from PBMCs, taken 5 days after the yellow fever booster vaccination. The chain uses TRBV7-2 and TRBJ2-2, with 9 bases that match TRBD2. This TCR was recovered from a man younger than 45 who received the YFV17D yellow fever vaccine. CDR3 coding DNA: TGTGCCAGCAGCTTGATAGCGGGAGAGACCGGGGAGCTGTTTTTT. It codes for CASSLIAGETGELFF.